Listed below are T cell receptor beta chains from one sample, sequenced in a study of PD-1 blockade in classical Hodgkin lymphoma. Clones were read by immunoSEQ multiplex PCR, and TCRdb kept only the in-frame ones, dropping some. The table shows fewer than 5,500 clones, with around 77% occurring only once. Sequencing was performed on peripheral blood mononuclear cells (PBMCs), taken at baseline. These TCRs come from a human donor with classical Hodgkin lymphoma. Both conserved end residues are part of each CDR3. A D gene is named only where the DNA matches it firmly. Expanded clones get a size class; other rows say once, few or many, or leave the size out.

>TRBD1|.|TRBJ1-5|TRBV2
CASSFHGTGNQPQHF
TGTGCCAGCAGTTTCCACGGGACAGGCAATCAGCCCCAGCATTTT
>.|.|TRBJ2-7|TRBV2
CASSPVGTPGEQYF
TGTGCCAGCAGCCCCGTAGGGACACCCGGCGAGCAGTACTTC
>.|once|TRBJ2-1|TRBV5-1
CASRRIWGGTYNEQFF
TGCGCCAGCAGGCGTATCTGGGGTGGAACCTACAATGAGCAGTTCTTC
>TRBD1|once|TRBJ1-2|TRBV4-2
CASSPSSGTANYGYTF
TGTGCCAGCAGTCCCTCTTCCGGGACAGCTAACTATGGCTACACCTTC
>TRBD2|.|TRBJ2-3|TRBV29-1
CSVVGAGGTDTQYF
TGCAGCGTTGTTGGAGCGGGGGGCACAGATACGCAGTATTTT
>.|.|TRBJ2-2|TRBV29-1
CSARRSGIGGELFF
TGCAGCGCCCGAAGGTCCGGGATCGGCGGGGAGCTGTTTTTT
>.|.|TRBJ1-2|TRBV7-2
CASSKGPREGYTF
TGTGCCAGCAGCAAAGGACCCCGGGAAGGCTACACCTTC
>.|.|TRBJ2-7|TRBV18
CASSPLPADASYEQYF
TGTGCCAGCTCACCACTTCCAGCGGACGCCTCCTACGAGCAGTACTTC
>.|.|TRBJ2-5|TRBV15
CATSRDITEETQYF
TGTGCCACCAGCAGAGATATTACAGAAGAGACCCAGTACTTC
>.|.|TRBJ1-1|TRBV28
CASSLSTGNTEAFF
TGTGCCAGCAGTTTATCGACAGGGAACACTGAAGCTTTCTTT
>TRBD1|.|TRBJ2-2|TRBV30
CAWHHGQGAGELFF
TGTGCCTGGCATCATGGACAGGGGGCCGGGGAGCTGTTTTTT
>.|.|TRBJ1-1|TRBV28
CASRPLEWNTEAFF
TGTGCCAGCAGGCCTTTAGAGTGGAACACTGAAGCTTTCTTT
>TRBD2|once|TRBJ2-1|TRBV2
CASGGTSGFSYNEQFF
TGTGCCAGCGGGGGGACTAGCGGGTTCTCCTACAATGAGCAGTTCTTC
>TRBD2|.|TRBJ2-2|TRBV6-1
CASSVPRDYVTGELFF
TGTGCCAGCAGTGTCCCCCGGGACTATGTCACCGGGGAGCTGTTTTTT
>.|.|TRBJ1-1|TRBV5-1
CASSLASMNTEAFF
TGCGCCAGCAGCTTGGCCTCCATGAACACTGAAGCTTTCTTT
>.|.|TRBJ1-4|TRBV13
CASSDRKGLGEKLFF
TGTGCCAGCAGCGATAGGAAGGGATTGGGTGAAAAACTGTTTTTT
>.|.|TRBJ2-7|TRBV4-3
CASSQDLGRAYEQYF
TGCGCCAGCAGCCAAGATCTCGGTCGGGCCTACGAGCAGTACTTC
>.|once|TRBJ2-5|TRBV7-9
CASSLAGGKETQYF
TGTGCCAGCAGCTTAGCGGGGGGAAAAGAGACCCAGTACTTC
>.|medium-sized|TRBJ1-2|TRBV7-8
CASSPNHRTANYGYTF
TGTGCCAGCAGCCCAAATCACAGGACCGCTAACTATGGCTACACCTTC
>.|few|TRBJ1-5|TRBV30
CAWSVRKSNQPQHF
TGTGCCTGGAGTGTACGAAAGAGCAATCAGCCCCAGCATTTT
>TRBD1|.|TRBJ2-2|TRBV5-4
CASSLSPGGSNTGELFF
TGTGCCAGCAGCTTGTCCCCAGGGGGTTCGAACACCGGGGAGCTGTTTTTT
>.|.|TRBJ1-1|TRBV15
CATSRDYGGDDAFF
TGTGCCACCAGCAGAGATTATGGAGGGGACGACGCGTTCTTT
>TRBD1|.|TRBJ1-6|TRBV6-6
CASRAQGGAYNSPLHF
TGTGCCAGCAGAGCCCAGGGGGGGGCCTATAATTCACCCCTCCACTTT
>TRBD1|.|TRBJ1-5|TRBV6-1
CASSGDSIFNQPQHF
TGTGCCAGCAGTGGGGACAGCATTTTCAATCAGCCCCAGCATTTT
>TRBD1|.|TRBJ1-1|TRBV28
CASSKTGRMNTEAFF
TGTGCCAGCAGTAAGACAGGGCGAATGAACACTGAAGCTTTCTTT
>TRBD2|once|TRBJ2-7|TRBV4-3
CASSQEGGTYEQYF
TGCGCCAGCAGCCAAGAGGGGGGGACCTACGAGCAGTACTTC
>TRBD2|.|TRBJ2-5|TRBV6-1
CASSEGTSAETQYF
TGTGCCAGCAGTGAGGGGACTAGCGCAGAGACCCAGTACTTC
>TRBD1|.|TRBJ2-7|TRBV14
CASSSRTGGVKDF
TGTGCCAGCAGCTCACGGACAGGGGGAGTTAAGGACTTC